The T cell receptor beta chain under discussion was sequenced for a study of blood T cell repertoires in COVID-19. About the study: There were acute and convalescent COVID-19 samples, and they came from the United States, Italy and Spain. Sources were T cells, B-cell-depleted T cells, or PBMCs; the material itself was cDNA or gDNA.

Methods used by the authors: Amplifying reference gene primers gave estimates of nucleated cell counts. The method was immunoSEQ multiplex PCR; TCRdb's version includes in-frame clones alone and lacks a portion of them. V, J and clone size reflect that table, while D and trimming were determined from the DNA. In the table there are about 280,000 clones, approximately 86% of which are singletons. The V gene end was trimmed by 4 bases and the J gene end by 2 bases; junction bases not matched to a gene: 2. The CDR3 loop spans 16 amino acids. Germline CDR1 is ENHRY and CDR2 is SYGVKD. This clone appeared once.

The receptor's source is a man aged 18 to 30 with active or convalescent COVID-19. Sequencing was done on a sample of peripheral blood. The chain combines TRBV10-3 with TRBJ1-6; 10 bases line up with TRBD1. In DNA form, the CDR3 reads TGTGCCATCAGTGGGACAGGGGGGCCCTATAATTCACCCCTCCACTTT. Translation: CAISGTGGPYNSPLHF.